Below, 4 T cell receptor beta chains from the same sample are listed, as sequenced in a study of tumor and adjacent non-tumor tissue in lung cancer listed by TCRdb under 2018. Bulk unsorted tissue served as the source for RNA extraction, and RNA quality was assessed using a NanoDrop ND-1000 and an Agilent 2100. For the normal lung samples, distant non-tumor tissue was collected more than 3 cm away from the tumor edge. Library construction relied on multiplex PCR. Sequencing relied on an Illumina HiSeq 2500. TCRbeta libraries were constructed through three rounds of nested PCR with primers (Table S4) according to protocols adapted from ARM-PCR. TCRdb passed the public sequencing reads through fastp at Q25 and MiXCR, retaining productive beta sequences. Rows are combined by CDR3 protein, so each entry shows the most common genes and DNA. The sample table lists 60,000 or so distinct CDR3 sequences, around 61% of them with a count of one. In total, the top ten clones hold under 35% of the sample.

The sample comprised distant non-tumor lung tissue. These TCRs come from a man in his sixties or seventies with non-small cell lung cancer.

As regards this clonotype: Likely a read error: the CDR3 ends without its conserved phenylalanine or tryptophan. The DNA is omitted, as the CDR3 cannot be located on it reliably, and the CDR3 follows TCRdb's listing. The gene calls are TRBV6-2 or TRBV6-3 and TRBJ2-7; the table's TRBD2 call for D was not verified on the DNA. Germline V lookup: CDR1 MNHEY, CDR2 SVGEGT. The CDR3 is 16 residues long, counting both termini. The CDR3 here is CASSFSEGRGSYEQHI.

The chain employs TRBV20-1 and TRBJ1-3; the D gene is possibly TRBD1 (5 bases). The CDR3 spans 14 residues. The V end lost 4 bases, the J end lost 1 base, and 11 bases lay between the germline ends. Germline CDR1 and CDR2: DFQATT and SNEGSKA (reference sequence). The CDR3 DNA follows: TGCAGTGCTAACCCGGGGGGTTCTGGAAACACCATATATTTT. Translation gives CSANPGGSGNTIYF.

The CDR3 here is CATSDRRTGGRYGELFF. CDR3 nucleotide sequence: TGTGCCACCAGTGATCGACGGACAGGGGGCCGCTACGGGGAGCTGTTTTTT. The gene calls are TRBV24-1 and TRBJ2-2; 11 nucleotides match TRBD1. The V gene end was trimmed by 3 bases and the J gene end by 7 bases; junction bases not matched to a gene: 9. The germline V gene encodes CDR1 KGHDR and CDR2 SFDVKD. The CDR3 spans 17 residues.

Notes on this clonotype: One end of the junction is discordant with germline, which a read error may explain. The gene calls are TRBV5-6 and TRBJ2-5, with 11 bases aligning to TRBD2. The CDR3 consists of 16 residues. Germline V lookup: CDR1 SGHDT, CDR2 YYEEEE. The CDR3 here is CASSWYSGGALESQYF. For the CDR3, the DNA is TGTGCCAGCAGCTGGTATAGCGGGGGGGCTCTTGAGAGCCAGTACTTC.